The count of the clone carrying this T cell receptor (beta chain) is one. This record belongs to a study of blood T cells in healthy people across ages. This CDR3 is 14 amino acids long. The germline V gene encodes CDR1 MNHNY and CDR2 SVGAGI (reference sequence). The authors ran a second PCR of about 7 to 12 cycles using a sample-barcoded 5' primer and a J-beta primer mix. MiXCR, run by TCRdb on the 5' RACE reads, gives a single entry per CDR3 protein. The sample lists 1 million to 1.2 million distinct CDR3 sequences; around two fifths were seen once. V gene TRBV6-6 combines with J gene TRBJ2-5, with D possibly TRBD2 on 5 matching bases. The J call may be mistaken, given a closer DNA end match to TRBJ2-1. The sample was blood. This receptor was obtained from a man aged 18-30 years in good health. DNA for the CDR3: TGTGCCAGCAGTTCTGAGCGGAACCAAGAGACCCAGTTCTTC. Translated, it gives CASSSERNQETQFF.